One and the same sample provided the 27 T cell receptor beta chains below, sequenced in a study of T cells in Graves' hyperthyroidism and ophthalmopathy. What was amplified from RNA transcripts were TCR beta CDR3 regions. Primed by the HTBI set, a first-round RT-PCR was run on the TCR CDR3. TCRdb reprocessed the multiplex PCR reads via MiXCR and lists one record per CDR3 protein. Seen here are 340,000 or so distinct CDR3 sequences, approximately 18% observed once, and the top ten hold 49%. Sequenced: blood. The receptors shown here come from a woman aged 45-65 years with Graves' hyperthyroidism.

The genes are TRBV27 and TRBJ2-5; the D gene is possibly TRBD2 (5 bases). Trimming removed 3 bases at V and 5 bases at J, with 16 bases between. The CDR3 consists of 15 residues. Germline CDR1 reads MNHEY; CDR2 reads SMNVEV (reference sequence). As DNA, the CDR3 is TGTGCCAGCAGTTTCATCCCACCGGAGGCGGAGACCCAGTACTTC. Translating gives CASSFIPPEAETQYF.

The genes are TRBV4-2 and TRBJ2-3, with a weak D call TRBD2 (6 bases). Germline V gene sequence: CDR1 LGHNA, CDR2 YNFKEQ. The CDR3 loop spans 17 amino acids. V lost 0 bases and J lost 4, with 17 bases in between. The CDR3 nucleotides read TGTGCCAGCAGCCAAGATTCCGGGGGTAGGACCCCAGATACGCAGTATTTT. Its protein product is CASSQDSGGRTPDTQYF.

This clonotype has at least ten counts. The chain employs TRBV6-1 and TRBJ2-1; TRBD2 is a possible D gene (5 bases). V lost 8 bases, J lost 8 bases, and 16 bases lay in between. Germline CDR1 and CDR2: MNHNS and SASEGT. This CDR3 contains 13 residues. The CDR3 loop is CASRLGGLDEQFF. The CDR3 nucleotides read TGTGCCAGCCGTCTCGGAGGTTTGGATGAGCAGTTCTTC.

The sample holds many counts of this clonotype. The chain links TRBV30 to TRBJ1-5, with D tentatively TRBD1 (5 bases). Germline V gene sequence: CDR1 GTSNPN, CDR2 SVGIG (reference sequence). With 0 bases removed from V and 2 bases from J, the gap between germline ends came to 11 bases. The CDR3 sequence is 15 residues long. CDR3 sequence reads: CAWSVGDSGNQPQHF. In nucleotides, the CDR3 is TGTGCCTGGAGTGTTGGCGACAGCGGCAATCAGCCCCAGCATTTT.

This clonotype showed up many times. The chain is built from TRBV12-3 or TRBV12-4 and TRBJ2-5; 13 nucleotides line up with TRBD2. V was pared by 6 bases and J by 2 bases, with 3 bases of the junction left unmatched. This CDR3 is built from 15 residues. Written as DNA, the CDR3 is TGTGCCAGCAGAAGGACTAGCGGGGGTCAAGAGACCCAGTACTTC. Residues: CASRRTSGGQETQYF.

This clonotype was seen a few times. This sequence joins TRBV6-1 and TRBJ2-7, with D possibly called TRBD1 or TRBD2 (6 bases each). From germline, CDR1 is MNHNS and CDR2 SASEGT. The CDR3 spans 14 residues. Trimming shortened V by 5 bases and J by 2 bases, and 13 bases separated the two germline ends. The CDR3 sequence is CASSPGGSTYEQYF. For the CDR3, the DNA is TGTGCCAGCAGTCCCGGGGGCAGCACCTACGAGCAGTACTTC.

The chain uses TRBV6-2 or TRBV6-3 and TRBJ2-3; D unresolved. Per germline, CDR1 MNHEY and CDR2 SVGEGT. The V and J ends lost 6 bases and 4 bases respectively, with 11 bases between them. The CDR3 runs to 13 residues. CDR3 in amino acids: CASSPLPSDTQYF. The CDR3 DNA follows: TGTGCCAGCAGCCCACTACCATCAGATACGCAGTATTTT.

This clonotype was picked up a small number of times. This chain connects TRBV2 to TRBJ1-2; TRBD1 is a possible D gene (6 bases). CDR3 size: 13 residues. The germline V and J ends were trimmed by 5 bases and 8 bases, with 15 bases remaining between them. The V gene's germline CDR1 is SNHLY and CDR2 FYNNEI. CDR3: CASSLQGFDGYTF. In nucleotides, the CDR3 is TGTGCCAGCAGTCTACAGGGTTTCGACGGCTACACCTTC.

This clonotype has ten or more counts. This chain uses TRBV5-1 with TRBJ2-1; D call uncertain. Germline CDR1 is SGHRS and CDR2 is YFSETQ. The CDR3 consists of 15 residues. V lost 1 base, J lost 4 bases, and 12 bases lay in between. The CDR3 loop reads CASSLLGEPYNEQFF. CDR3 nucleotide sequence: TGCGCCAGCAGCTTGTTGGGCGAACCATACAATGAGCAGTTCTTC.

This chain joins TRBV4-3 and TRBJ2-7; D is tentatively TRBD1 or TRBD2 (5 bases each). V lost 4 bases to trimming and J lost 5 bases, with 18 bases between them. The CDR3 spans 15 residues. Germline V gene data show CDR1 as LGHNA and CDR2 as YSLEER. The CDR3 region is CASSPRGKGRNEQYF. In DNA form, the CDR3 reads TGCGCCAGCAGCCCCCGGGGAAAGGGGAGAAACGAGCAGTACTTC.

This clonotype showed up many times. This rearrangement joins TRBV3-1 to TRBJ1-1; D unresolved. Between the trimmed V and J ends, which lost 8 bases and 0 bases, there was a span of 22 bases. This CDR3 region has 17 residues. CDR1 LGHDT and CDR2 YNNKEL come from the germline V gene (reference sequence). The CDR3 nucleotides read TGTGCCAGCCGAGGACGACATGCGGACTCCTTGAACACTGAAGCTTTCTTT. The encoded protein is CASRGRHADSLNTEAFF.

This chain joins TRBV7-9 and TRBJ1-1; D not certain. Trimming stripped 2 bases from V and 0 bases from J, with 7 bases between. Looked up from germline, CDR1 is SEHNR and CDR2 is FQNEAQ (reference sequence). The CDR3 has 14 amino acids. The CDR3 loop reads CASSLNSLNTEAFF. The DNA for the CDR3 is TGTGCCAGCAGCTTAAATTCCCTGAACACTGAAGCTTTCTTT.

The CDR3 bases are TGCAGTGCTAGTGACCCGGCCCATGAGCAGTTCTTC. Protein: CSASDPAHEQFF. The gene calls are TRBV20-1 and TRBJ2-1; D gene unclear. CDR1 is DFQATT and CDR2 is SNEGSKA in the germline V gene (reference sequence). V was clipped by 3 bases and J by 8 bases, with 11 bases between them. This CDR3 has 12 amino acids.

This clonotype has a count of ten or more. This chain uses TRBV27 with TRBJ2-1, with D possibly TRBD1 on 5 matching bases. CDR1 and CDR2 (germline): MNHEY, SMNVEV (reference sequence). Trimming left V 3 bases short and J 9 bases short, with 12 bases between. The CDR3 consists of 13 residues. CDR3 bases: TGTGCCAGCAGTTTCCCCAGGGCAGGTGAGCAGTTCTTC. It is translated as CASSFPRAGEQFF.

In its sample, this clonotype was seen a few times. The gene calls are TRBV27 and TRBJ2-7, with D uncertain. This CDR3 has 14 amino acids. In germline, CDR1 is MNHEY, CDR2 SMNVEV (reference sequence). Trimming shortened V by 5 bases and J by 3 bases, and 14 bases separated the two germline ends. For the CDR3, the DNA is TGTGCCAGCAGTAGATTCACAGAAAACTACGAGCAGTACGTC. The encoded protein is CASSRFTENYEQYV.

The rearrangement links TRBV3-1 to TRBJ2-7, with D unclear. From germline, CDR1 is LGHDT and CDR2 YNNKEL (reference sequence). The germline V and J ends were trimmed by 1 base and 5 bases, with 6 bases remaining between them. This CDR3 region has 12 residues. CDR3 residues: CASSQGIHEQYV. CDR3 sequence (DNA): TGTGCCAGCAGCCAAGGCATCCACGAGCAGTACGTC.

The chain carries TRBV10-3 and TRBJ1-1; D is unclear. The CDR3 extends over 16 amino acids. Trimming cost V 9 bases and J 6 bases, with 26 bases left between them. Germline V gene lookup returns CDR1 ENHRY and CDR2 SYGVKD. The CDR3 DNA sequence: TGTGCCATTCAGCCCCGACGGGAACCCGATGGGGCTGAAGCTTTCTTT. Protein product: CAIQPRREPDGAEAFF.

This sequence joins TRBV19 and TRBJ1-5; perhaps TRBD1 as D (6 bases). The CDR3 spans 16 residues. Trimming removed 0 bases at V and 4 bases at J, with 13 bases between. Germline values: CDR1 LNHDA, CDR2 SQIVND (reference sequence). The CDR3 bases are TGTGCCAGTAGTATAGAGGGGGCGCAAGGAAATCAGCCCCAGCATTTT. Its translation is CASSIEGAQGNQPQHF.

The chain carries TRBV2 and TRBJ2-4; D tentatively reads TRBD1 or TRBD2 (5 bases each). V was clipped by 6 bases and J by 11 bases, with 17 bases between them. This CDR3 has 13 amino acids. CDR1 is SNHLY and CDR2 is FYNNEI in the germline V gene. The CDR3: CASSSGTVYFQYF. The CDR3 DNA reads TGTGCCAGCAGCTCCGGGACGGTATACTTTCAGTACTTC. The entire variable domain, with the rest obtained from reference TRBV2 and TRBJ2-4, is as follows: EPEVTQTPSHQVTQMGQEVILRCVPISNHLYFYWYRQILGQKVEFLVSFYNNEISEKSEIFDDQFSVERPDGSNFTLKIRSTKLEDSAMYFCASSSGTVYFQYFGAGTRLSVL.

This clonotype was recorded many times. The chain uses TRBV10-3 and TRBJ2-3; 10 bases align to TRBD2. The CDR3 covers 16 residues. CDR1 and CDR2 from the germline V gene are ENHRY and SYGVKD. Losses at the gene ends were 2 bases for V and 1 base for J; bases not matched to a gene: 3. CDR3 coding DNA: TGTGCCATCAGTGAGAGCGGGGGGGCTCGCACAGATACGCAGTATTTT. Encoded protein: CAISESGGARTDTQYF.

In this sample, this clonotype turned up once. This chain connects TRBV7-9 to TRBJ2-2, with 7 bases matching TRBD2. V shed 6 bases and J 15 bases; nucleotides not matched to a gene: 10. The CDR3 has 12 residues. Germline V gene data show CDR1 as SEHNR and CDR2 as FQNEAQ (reference sequence). The CDR3 loop is CASRRMSGDVFF. CDR3 sequence (DNA): TGTGCCAGCAGACGGATGAGCGGGGATGTGTTTTTT.

The genes are TRBV3-1 and TRBJ2-2, with 8 bases aligning to TRBD2. This CDR3 is 16 amino acids long. The trim removed 0 bases at V and 5 bases at J, leaving 5 bases unmatched. CDR1 is LGHDT, CDR2 YNNKEL, per germline (reference sequence). As DNA, the CDR3 is TGTGCCAGCAGCCAAGAATCGCGGGAGGTTACCGGGGAGCTGTTTTTT. It specifies CASSQESREVTGELFF.

This clonotype has more than one count but fewer than ten. The genes are TRBV5-8 and TRBJ1-2, with TRBD1 identical over 7 bases. Germline V lookup: CDR1 SGHTS, CDR2 YDEGEE. The trim removed 2 bases at V and 5 bases at J, leaving 9 bases unmatched. The CDR3 is made up of 15 amino acids. CDR3 region: CASSLPRDRIYGYTF. In nucleotides, the CDR3 is TGTGCCAGCAGCTTACCCCGGGACAGAATATATGGCTACACCTTC.

V is TRBV29-1 and J is TRBJ1-2; 12 positions agree with TRBD1. Per the germline V gene, CDR1 is SQVTM and CDR2 is ANQGSEA. The CDR3 contains 12 residues. V trimming: 7 bases; J trimming: 7 bases; junction bases outside the gene matches: 4. CDR3 sequence: CSGGQGASGYTF. The CDR3 DNA reads TGCAGCGGGGGACAGGGGGCAAGTGGCTACACCTTC.

This clonotype was seen a handful of times. CDR3 coding DNA: TGTGCCAGCAGCGGACAGTCGGGCACTGAAGCTTTCTTT. This encodes CASSGQSGTEAFF. V usage is TRBV5-6 and J usage is TRBJ1-1; tentatively, D is TRBD1 (6 bases). In germline, CDR1 is SGHDT, CDR2 YYEEEE. Trimming stripped 4 bases from V and 4 bases from J, with 11 bases between. The CDR3 is 13 amino acids. Drawing the rest from reference TRBV5-6 and TRBJ1-1, the complete variable domain is DAGVTQSPTHLIKTRGQQVTLRCSPKSGHDTVSWYQQALGQGPQFIFQYYEEEERQRGNFPDRFSGHQFPNYSSELNVNALLLGDSALYLCASSGQSGTEAFFGQGTRLTVV.

The chain couples TRBV29-1 to TRBJ2-2; no clear D. CDR3 length: 13 amino acids. Germline lookup yields CDR1 SQVTM and CDR2 ANQGSEA. The V end lost 4 bases, the J end lost 7 bases, and 13 bases lay between the germline ends. For the CDR3, the DNA is TGCAGCGTTGTAGAAGCTAGTGTCGGGGAGCTGTTTTTT. Amino acid sequence: CSVVEASVGELFF.

This clonotype was detected a few times. The chain carries TRBV3-1 and TRBJ2-2; D may match TRBD1 or TRBD2 (6 bases each). CDR3 length equals 16 residues. The ends were cut back, 0 bases at V and 5 bases at J, with 13 bases in the middle. CDR1 is LGHDT and CDR2 is YNNKEL in the germline V gene (reference sequence). The CDR3 DNA sequence: TGTGCCAGCAGCCAAGATCAGGGGACTTTTACCGGGGAGCTGTTTTTT. Its protein is CASSQDQGTFTGELFF.